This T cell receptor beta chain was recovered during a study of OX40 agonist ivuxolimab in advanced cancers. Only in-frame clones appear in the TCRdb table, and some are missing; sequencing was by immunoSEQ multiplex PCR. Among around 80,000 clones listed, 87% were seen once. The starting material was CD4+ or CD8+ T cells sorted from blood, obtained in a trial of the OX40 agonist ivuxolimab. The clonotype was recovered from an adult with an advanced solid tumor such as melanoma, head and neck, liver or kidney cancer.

The CDR3: CASSQDEGSGALFNEQFF. DNA of the CDR3: TGTGCCAGCAGCCAAGATGAGGGGAGCGGAGCCCTCTTCAATGAGCAGTTCTTC. The chain recombines TRBV4-2 with TRBJ2-1; D tentatively fits TRBD1 or TRBD2 (5 bases each). Germline assignment: CDR1 LGHNA and CDR2 YNFKEQ. The CDR3 runs 18 residues. Trimming shortened V by 0 bases and J by 6 bases, and 21 bases separated the two germline ends.